This TCR beta chain was retrieved from a study of T cell clonality in common variable immunodeficiency. Study-level points and caveats: Fewer TCRbeta clones were shared among CVID subjects than controls.

The method was immunoSEQ multiplex PCR; TCRdb's version includes in-frame clones alone and lacks a portion of them. The specimen has tens of thousands of clones, none found just once. There are 13 residues in the CDR3. V was pared by 9 bases and J by 7 bases, with 4 bases of the junction left unmatched. Germline V gene sequence: CDR1 ENHRY, CDR2 SYGVKD. In this sample, this clone turned up many times. Its target is unknown. The CDR3 is cut off 3 residues early in the read; its end comes from the germline J gene. Specimen: peripheral blood mononuclear cells. The TCR comes from a person aged 18 to 75 in good health. The chain carries TRBV10-3 and TRBJ1-6; 9 bases fit TRBD1. CDR3 region: CAIRDRVNSPLHF. The sequenced part of the CDR3 DNA is TGTGCCATACGGGACAGGGTAAATTCACCC.